This is a list of T cell receptor beta chains from one sample in a study of cytomegalovirus exposure and HLA in healthy donors. Some clones are missing from TCRdb's copy, which holds only in-frame ones; the method was immunoSEQ multiplex PCR. The sample has approximately 110,000 clones, around 62% seen once. The source material was PBMCs. The origin of the receptors is a young man in good health and CMV-seropositive. The CDR3 runs from the conserved cysteine through the conserved F or W. A D gene is named only where the DNA matches it firmly. Part of the rows lack a size; the others show once, few, many or a class for expanded clones.

TRBJ2-3 | TRBV18 | 17 | . | TRBD2 | TGTGCCAGCTCAACGAGACTAGCCATTCTCAGCACAGATACGCAGTATTTT | CASSTRLAILSTDTQYF
TRBJ2-6 | TRBV5-4 | 18 | . | TRBD1 | TGTGCCAGCAGCGCGTCGGGACAGGGTTCAGCGGGGGCCAACGTCCTGACTTTC | CASSASGQGSAGANVLTF
TRBJ2-5 | TRBV2 | 12 | . | . | TGTGCCAGCAAGGCAGGACAAGAGACCCAGTACTTC | CASKAGQETQYF
TRBJ2-5 | TRBV19 | 14 | . | TRBD2 | TGTGCCAGTAGCCCATTGGGGGGGGGAGAGACCCAGTACTTC | CASSPLGGGETQYF
TRBJ2-3 | TRBV30 | 13 | few | . | TGTGCCTGGATGCCAGTTAACACAGATACGCAGTATTTT | CAWMPVNTDTQYF
TRBJ1-2 | TRBV6-1 | 13 | . | . | TGTGCCAGCAGAATAGGGGTGGGCAATGGCTACACCTTC | CASRIGVGNGYTF
TRBJ2-3 | TRBV6-1 | 16 | . | TRBD2 | TGTGCCAGCAGTGAGAGGGCGGGAGGGGGAACAGATACGCAGTATTTT | CASSERAGGGTDTQYF
TRBJ2-1 | TRBV4-1 | 17 | . | TRBD2 | TGCGCCAGCAGCCAACAGAGACTAGCGGGGGGGGACAATGAGCAGTTCTTC | CASSQQRLAGGDNEQFF
TRBJ2-7 | TRBV7-9 | 12 | few | . | TGTGCCACAGTGGGGGGAGGCTACGAGCAGTACTTC | CATVGGGYEQYF
TRBJ2-3 | TRBV19 | 14 | . | . | TGTGCCAGTAGTATCAAGGGAGACACAGATACGCAGTATTTT | CASSIKGDTDTQYF
TRBJ1-2 | TRBV9 | 15 | few | TRBD1 | TGTGCCAGCAGCGTAGGCGGGGACAGGGGTTCCGGCTACACCTTC | CASSVGGDRGSGYTF
TRBJ1-1 | TRBV15 | 13 | . | . | TGTGCCACCAGCAGGGATCCGACAGGCGAAGCTTTCTTT | CATSRDPTGEAFF
TRBJ2-3 | TRBV5-4 | 15 | . | TRBD2 | TGTGCCAGCAGCTTGGGAGCGGGGGACACAGATACGCAGTATTTT | CASSLGAGDTDTQYF
TRBJ2-7 | TRBV7-9 | 15 | few | . | TGTGCCAGCAGCCATGGGGCAAAAGGAGCCTACGAGCAGTACTTC | CASSHGAKGAYEQYF
TRBJ1-1 | TRBV11-2 | 11 | . | . | TGTGCCAGCAGCTTAGTAGAGCAAGCTTTCTTT | CASSLVEQAFF
TRBJ2-7 | TRBV7-9 | 15 | few | TRBD1 | TGTGCCAGCAGCTTAGGGACAGGGTACTCCTACGAGCAGTACTTC | CASSLGTGYSYEQYF
TRBJ1-6 | TRBV6-5 | 14 | . | . | TGTGCCAGCAGTAAGCAGGGTCGGGATTCACCCCTCCACTTT | CASSKQGRDSPLHF
TRBJ2-1 | TRBV7-3 | 13 | . | . | TGTGCCAGCGGGGGGGCCCCCTACAATGAGCAGTTCTTC | CASGGAPYNEQFF
TRBJ2-6 | TRBV6-1 | 15 | . | TRBD1 | TGTGCCAGCACCATGGACAGGGCTGGGGCCAACGTCCTGACTTTC | CASTMDRAGANVLTF
TRBJ1-2 | TRBV11-2 | 11 | . | . | TGTGCCAGCAGTTCTAGGGGTGGCTACACCTTC | CASSSRGGYTF
TRBJ2-2 | TRBV4-1 | 14 | . | . | TGCGCCAGCAGCCGAATCGGGAACACCGGGGAGCTGTTTTTT | CASSRIGNTGELFF
TRBJ2-3 | TRBV6-1 | 15 | . | TRBD2 | TGTGCCAGCAGTGCCGGGGGAGGGTCCACAGATACGCAGTATTTT | CASSAGGGSTDTQYF
TRBJ1-2 | TRBV18 | 16 | . | TRBD1 | TGTGCCAGCTCACCGTCCAGACAGGGTTTCAACTATGGCTACACCTTC | CASSPSRQGFNYGYTF
TRBJ2-7 | TRBV9 | 13 | . | TRBD1 | TGTGCCAGCAGCGGGACAGGGGCCCACGAGCAGTACTTC | CASSGTGAHEQYF
TRBJ1-1 | TRBV19 | 17 | . | . | TGTGCCAGTAGTATAGGGACCCGGGGACATGGTAGCGCTGAAGCTTTCTTT | CASSIGTRGHGSAEAFF
TRBJ2-7 | TRBV6-1 | 13 | once | . | TGTGCCAGCAGTGAAGGGCTCTCCTACGAGCAGTACTTC | CASSEGLSYEQYF
TRBJ1-2 | TRBV2 | 12 | . | . | TGTGCCAGCAGGGAGAGTAACTATGGCTACACCTTC | CASRESNYGYTF